These T cell receptor beta chains were read from a single sample in a study of Ad26.COV2.S vaccination and SARS-CoV-2 variants. Sequencing used immunoSEQ multiplex PCR; TCRdb keeps in-frame clones, though not all of them. The table shows more than 300,000 clones, with roughly 89% occurring only once. The specimen was peripheral blood, collected in a trial of Ad26.COV2.S vaccine versus placebo. The origin of the receptors is a person aged 18-60 years who received the Ad26.COV2.S COVID-19 vaccine or a placebo. The CDR3 runs from the conserved cysteine through the conserved F or W. A D gene is named only where the DNA matches it firmly. Where a row states a size, it is once, few, many or the class of an expanded clone; other rows omit it.

CDR3aa	CDR3nt	d_gene	v_gene	j_gene	abundance
CASSLPDGENTEAFF	TGTGCCAGTAGTTTACCCGACGGGGAGAACACTGAAGCTTTCTTT	NA	TRBV19	TRBJ1-1	NA
CASSLGGAQTQYF	TGTGCCAGCAGCTTAGGGGGCGCGCAGACCCAGTACTTC	NA	TRBV7-8	TRBJ2-5	NA
CASSWTGGTDTQYF	TGTGCCAGCAGCTGGACAGGGGGCACAGATACGCAGTATTTT	TRBD1	TRBV3-1/TRBV3-2	TRBJ2-3	NA
CASRDPGRPKAFF	TGTGCCAGTAGAGACCCAGGCAGGCCCAAAGCTTTCTTT	NA	TRBV19	TRBJ1-1	NA
CASSPTGVSNTEAFF	TGTGCCAGCAGTCCCACAGGGGTCTCGAACACTGAAGCTTTCTTT	TRBD1	TRBV28	TRBJ1-1	NA
CASSPQRQGAMNNEQFF	TGTGCCAGCTCACCTCAAAGACAGGGGGCGATGAACAATGAGCAGTTCTTC	TRBD1	TRBV18	TRBJ2-1	NA
CASSGRQYSPLHF	TGTGCCAGCAGCGGCCGACAGTATTCACCCCTCCACTTT	NA	TRBV7-9	TRBJ1-6	NA
CASSPTTGETETQYF	TGTGCCAGCAGCCCAACGACAGGGGAAACAGAGACCCAGTACTTC	TRBD1	TRBV7-6	TRBJ2-5	NA
CASSRTSGLSYNEQFF	TGTGCCAGTAGTAGGACTAGCGGCCTCTCCTACAATGAGCAGTTCTTC	TRBD2	TRBV19	TRBJ2-1	NA
CASSPLAGGSGANVLTF	TGCGCCAGCAGCCCCCTAGCGGGGGGCTCTGGGGCCAACGTCCTGACTTTC	TRBD2	TRBV5-1	TRBJ2-6	NA
CASSFNRVVQETQYF	TGTGCCAGCAGCTTCAACAGGGTGGTCCAAGAGACCCAGTACTTC	NA	TRBV5-8	TRBJ2-5	NA
CASSYQASSYEQYF	TGTGCCAGCAGTTACCAGGCCTCGTCCTACGAGCAGTACTTC	NA	TRBV27	TRBJ2-7	NA
CASSDYFGQDNSPLHF	TGTGCCAGCAGTGACTATTTCGGACAGGATAATTCACCCCTCCACTTT	TRBD1	TRBV6-1	TRBJ1-6	NA
CASSLGGGAAEQYF	TGTGCCAGCAGCTTAGGGGGAGGGGCGGCCGAGCAGTACTTC	TRBD2	TRBV13	TRBJ2-7	NA
CASSSPGKNTEAFF	TGTGCCAGCAGCTCGCCTGGAAAGAACACTGAAGCTTTCTTT	NA	TRBV5-4	TRBJ1-1	NA
CASSRQGNYGYTF	TGTGCCAGCAGCCGACAGGGGAACTATGGCTACACCTTC	TRBD1	TRBV3-1/TRBV3-2	TRBJ1-2	NA
CASSQAAGGEAVF	TGTGCCAGCAGCCAGGCGGCAGGGGGCGAGGCGGTCTTT	TRBD1	TRBV3-1/TRBV3-2	TRBJ1-1	NA
CASSPPGGTLRGGFF	TGTGCCAGCTCACCACCGGGAGGGACCCTCAGAGGGGGGTTCTTT	NA	TRBV18	TRBJ1-1	NA
CASSLGSEQFF	TGTGCCAGCAGCTTGGGGAGTGAGCAGTTCTTC	NA	TRBV5-6	TRBJ2-1	NA
CASSQDRVGSEKLFF	TGCGCCAGCAGCCAAGATCGGGTAGGGTCTGAAAAACTGTTTTTT	NA	TRBV4-1	TRBJ1-4	NA
CASSVDSGGRNTEAFF	TGTGCCAGCAGCGTAGACTCAGGGGGGAGGAACACTGAAGCTTTCTTT	TRBD1	TRBV9	TRBJ1-1	NA
CASSPTSGPYNEQFF	TGTGCCAGCAGCCCGACTAGCGGGCCGTACAATGAGCAGTTCTTC	TRBD2	TRBV28	TRBJ2-1	NA
CASSPGGFPQHF	TGTGCCAGCAGCCCTGGCGGGTTCCCCCAGCATTTT	NA	TRBV7-9	TRBJ1-5	NA
CASSPLNTGELFF	TGTGCCAGCAGTCCCCTGAACACCGGGGAGCTGTTTTTT	NA	TRBV12-3/TRBV12-4	TRBJ2-2	NA
CASSFSGGTDTQYF	TGTGCCAGCAGTTTTAGCGGGGGCACAGATACGCAGTATTTT	TRBD2	TRBV28	TRBJ2-3	NA
CASSYSSQGGQPQHF	TGTGCCAGCAGTTACTCCTCACAGGGAGGTCAGCCCCAGCATTTT	NA	TRBV6-2/TRBV6-3	TRBJ1-5	NA
CASSLYGVYNEQFF	TGTGCCAGCAGTTTGTACGGGGTCTACAATGAGCAGTTCTTC	NA	TRBV27	TRBJ2-1	NA
CASSLVSGPNQPQHF	TGCGCCAGCAGCTTGGTGTCAGGCCCCAATCAGCCCCAGCATTTT	NA	TRBV5-1	TRBJ1-5	once
CATSRDEGNEQFF	TGTGCCACCAGCAGAGATGAGGGAAATGAGCAGTTCTTC	NA	TRBV15	TRBJ2-1	once
CASSSRDNKNSPLHF	TGTGCCAGCAGCTCCCGGGACAACAAAAATTCACCCCTCCACTTT	NA	TRBV7-9	TRBJ1-6	NA
CASSDAGENYGYTF	TGTGCCAGCAGCGATGCCGGGGAAAACTATGGCTACACCTTC	NA	TRBV6-2/TRBV6-3	TRBJ1-2	NA
CASSFSGGELFF	TGTGCCAGCAGCTTCTCAGGGGGGGAGCTGTTTTTT	NA	TRBV7-2	TRBJ2-2	NA
CASSTGGSYNEQFF	TGTGCCAGTAGTACTGGCGGGAGTTACAATGAGCAGTTCTTC	TRBD2	TRBV19	TRBJ2-1	NA
CASSGTDYGYTF	TGTGCCAGCTCAGGGACAGACTATGGCTACACCTTC	TRBD1	TRBV18	TRBJ1-2	NA
CASSSRDSRSYEQYF	TGTGCCAGCAGCTCCCGGGACAGCCGCTCCTACGAGCAGTACTTC	TRBD1	TRBV5-4	TRBJ2-7	NA
CASRSHTSTDTQYF	TGCGCCAGCCGATCACACACTAGCACAGATACGCAGTATTTT	NA	TRBV5-1	TRBJ2-3	NA
CASSLAGIQETQYF	TGCGCCAGCAGCCTAGCGGGCATACAAGAGACCCAGTACTTC	TRBD2	TRBV5-1	TRBJ2-5	NA
CSVNTGTVNTEAFF	TGCAGCGTGAACACCGGGACAGTGAACACTGAAGCTTTCTTT	TRBD1	TRBV29-1	TRBJ1-1	NA
CASSILAGDGTEAFF	TGCGCCAGCAGCATCCTCGCAGGGGACGGAACTGAAGCTTTCTTT	NA	TRBV5-1	TRBJ1-1	NA
CASALGGHYYEQYF	TGTGCCAGCGCCTTAGGAGGGCACTACTACGAGCAGTACTTC	NA	TRBV27	TRBJ2-7	NA
CASSLSGTDTQYF	TGTGCCAGCAGTTTATCGGGTACAGATACGCAGTATTTT	NA	TRBV27	TRBJ2-3	NA
CASSLNRGGNSPLHF	TGTGCCAGCAGCTTAAACAGGGGAGGTAATTCACCCCTCCACTTT	TRBD1	TRBV7-2	TRBJ1-6	NA
CASSLPRATNEKLFF	TGTGCCAGCAGCCTCCCACGGGCAACTAATGAAAAACTGTTTTTT	NA	TRBV7-9	TRBJ1-4	NA
CASSFWEGGGTEAFF	TGTGCCAGCAGTTTTTGGGAGGGAGGAGGCACTGAAGCTTTCTTT	NA	TRBV28	TRBJ1-1	once
CASSNSYEQYF	TGTGCCAGCAGTAACTCCTACGAGCAGTACTTC	NA	TRBV12-3/TRBV12-4	TRBJ2-7	NA
CATSGRGSSPLHF	TGTGCCACCTCAGGGAGGGGTTCTTCACCCCTCCACTTT	NA	TRBV28	TRBJ1-6	NA
CASSPSTGDEQYF	TGTGCCAGCTCACCTTCGACAGGGGACGAGCAGTACTTC	TRBD1	TRBV18	TRBJ2-7	NA
CASSPRRGEYQPQHF	TGTGCCAGCAGTCCCCGCAGGGGAGAGTATCAGCCCCAGCATTTT	NA	TRBV6-2/TRBV6-3	TRBJ1-5	NA
CASSSRGNYGYTF	TGTGCCAGCAGCTCGCGGGGTAACTATGGCTACACCTTC	NA	TRBV12-3/TRBV12-4	TRBJ1-2	NA
CATSAVVDYYEQYF	TGTGCCACCAGTGCTGTGGTGGATTACTACGAGCAGTACTTC	NA	TRBV24-1	TRBJ2-7	NA
CASTDRGLSRLSEAFF	TGTGCCAGCACGGACAGGGGGCTTTCGAGGCTCTCTGAAGCTTTCTTT	TRBD1	TRBV28	TRBJ1-1	NA
CASSWLGQQFF	TGTGCCAGCAGTTGGCTTGGTCAGCAGTTCTTC	NA	TRBV27	TRBJ2-1	NA
CASSSGETQYF	TGTGCCAGTAGTTCAGGAGAGACCCAGTACTTC	NA	TRBV19	TRBJ2-5	NA
CASSQWAATNEKLFF	TGCGCCAGCAGCCAATGGGCAGCAACTAATGAAAAACTGTTTTTT	NA	TRBV4-1	TRBJ1-4	once
CASSQGDGNQPQHF	TGTGCCAGCAGCCAAGGAGACGGGAATCAGCCCCAGCATTTT	NA	TRBV3-1/TRBV3-2	TRBJ1-5	once
CASSLIRSDTGELFF	TGTGCCAGCAGCTTAATAAGGAGCGACACCGGGGAGCTGTTTTTT	NA	TRBV7-9	TRBJ2-2	NA
CATSTLDRGFEQFF	TGTGCCACCAGCACCCTGGACAGGGGGTTTGAGCAGTTCTTC	TRBD1	TRBV15	TRBJ2-1	NA